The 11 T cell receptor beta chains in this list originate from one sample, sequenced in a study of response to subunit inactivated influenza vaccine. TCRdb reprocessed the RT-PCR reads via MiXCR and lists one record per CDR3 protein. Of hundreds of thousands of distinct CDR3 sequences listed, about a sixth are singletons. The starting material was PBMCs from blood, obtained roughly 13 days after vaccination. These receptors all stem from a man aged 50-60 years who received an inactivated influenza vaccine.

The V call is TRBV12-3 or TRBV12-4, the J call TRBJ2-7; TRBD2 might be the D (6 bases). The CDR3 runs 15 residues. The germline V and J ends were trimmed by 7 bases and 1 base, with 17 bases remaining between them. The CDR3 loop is CASTWGGTRSYEQYF. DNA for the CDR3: TGTGCCAGCACTTGGGGAGGTACGCGTTCCTACGAGCAGTACTTC.

CDR3: CATSREAGISTDTQYF. The CDR3 region has the DNA TGTGCCACCAGCAGAGAGGCGGGGATTAGCACAGATACGCAGTATTTT. This chain connects TRBV15 to TRBJ2-3, with D perhaps TRBD2 (6 bases). The germline V gene has CDR1 LNHNV and CDR2 YYDKDF (reference sequence). There are 16 residues in the CDR3. The germline V and J ends were trimmed by 0 bases and 0 bases, with 10 bases remaining between them.

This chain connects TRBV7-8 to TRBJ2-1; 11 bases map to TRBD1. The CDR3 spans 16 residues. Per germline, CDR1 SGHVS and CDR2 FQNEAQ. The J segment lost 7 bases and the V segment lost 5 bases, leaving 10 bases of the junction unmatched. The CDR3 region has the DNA TGTGCCAGCAGCCCACCCGGGACAGGGGGGGCGAATGAGCAGTTCTTC. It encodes CASSPPGTGGANEQFF. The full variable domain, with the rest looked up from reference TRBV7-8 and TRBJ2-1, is GAGVSQSPRYKVAKRGQDVALRCDPISGHVSLFWYQQALGQGPEFLTYFQNEAQLDKSGLPSDRFFAERPEGSVSTLKIQRTQQEDSAVYLCASSPPGTGGANEQFFGPGTRLTVL.

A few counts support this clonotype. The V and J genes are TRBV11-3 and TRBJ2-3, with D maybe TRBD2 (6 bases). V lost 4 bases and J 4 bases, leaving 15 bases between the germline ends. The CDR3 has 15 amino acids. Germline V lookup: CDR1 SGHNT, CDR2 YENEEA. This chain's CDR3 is CASSSGLPGADTQYF. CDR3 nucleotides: TGTGCCAGCAGCTCGGGACTCCCCGGCGCAGATACGCAGTATTTT.

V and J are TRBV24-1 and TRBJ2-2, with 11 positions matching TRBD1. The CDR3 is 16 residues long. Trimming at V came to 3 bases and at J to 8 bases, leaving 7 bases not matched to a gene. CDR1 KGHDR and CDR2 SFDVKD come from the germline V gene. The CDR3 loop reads CATSDMGDRGRGELFF. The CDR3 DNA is TGTGCCACCAGTGATATGGGGGACAGGGGGAGAGGGGAGCTGTTTTTT.

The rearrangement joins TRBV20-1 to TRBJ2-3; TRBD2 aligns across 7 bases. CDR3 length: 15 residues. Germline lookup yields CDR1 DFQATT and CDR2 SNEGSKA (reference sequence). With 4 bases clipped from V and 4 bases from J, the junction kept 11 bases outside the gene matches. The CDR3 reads CSATERGLGSDTQYF. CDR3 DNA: TGCAGTGCTACAGAGCGGGGCCTGGGGTCAGATACGCAGTATTTT.

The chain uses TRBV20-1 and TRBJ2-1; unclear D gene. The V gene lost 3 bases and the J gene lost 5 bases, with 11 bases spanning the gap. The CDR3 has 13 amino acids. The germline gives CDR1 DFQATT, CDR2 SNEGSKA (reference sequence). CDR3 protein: CSASIGYHNEQFF. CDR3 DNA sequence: TGCAGTGCTAGTATCGGATACCACAATGAGCAGTTCTTC.

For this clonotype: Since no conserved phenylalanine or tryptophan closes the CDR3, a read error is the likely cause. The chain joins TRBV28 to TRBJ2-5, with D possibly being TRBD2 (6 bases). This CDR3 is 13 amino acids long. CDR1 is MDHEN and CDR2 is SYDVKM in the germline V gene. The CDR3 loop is CASGFWEDETQYI. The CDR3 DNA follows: TGTGCCAGCGGTTTCTGGGAGGACGAGACCCAGTACATC.

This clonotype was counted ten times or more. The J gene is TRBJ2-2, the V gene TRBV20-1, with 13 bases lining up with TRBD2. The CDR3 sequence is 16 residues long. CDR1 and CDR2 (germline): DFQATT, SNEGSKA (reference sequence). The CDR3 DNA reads TGCAGCGTAACGACTAGCGGGAGGTTGGGCACCGGGGAGCTGTTTTTT. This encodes CSVTTSGRLGTGELFF.

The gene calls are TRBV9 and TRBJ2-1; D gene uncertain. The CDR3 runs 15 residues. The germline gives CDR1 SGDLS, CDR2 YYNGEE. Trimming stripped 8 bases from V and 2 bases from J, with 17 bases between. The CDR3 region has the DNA TGTGCCAGTGGGTCCGGACCCCGAGCCTACAATGAGCAGTTCTTC. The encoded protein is CASGSGPRAYNEQFF.

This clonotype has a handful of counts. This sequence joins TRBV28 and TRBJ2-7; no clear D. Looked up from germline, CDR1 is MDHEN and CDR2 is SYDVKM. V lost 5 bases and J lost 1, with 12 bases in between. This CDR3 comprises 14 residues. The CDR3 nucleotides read TGTGCCAGCAGTCCCCAAGGATGGTCCTACGAGCAGTACTTC. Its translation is CASSPQGWSYEQYF. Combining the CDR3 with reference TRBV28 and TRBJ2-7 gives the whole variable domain DVKVTQSSRYLVKRTGEKVFLECVQDMDHENMFWYRQDPGLGLRLIYFSYDVKMKEKGDIPEGYSVSREKKERFSLILESASTNQTSMYLCASSPQGWSYEQYFGPGTRLTVT.